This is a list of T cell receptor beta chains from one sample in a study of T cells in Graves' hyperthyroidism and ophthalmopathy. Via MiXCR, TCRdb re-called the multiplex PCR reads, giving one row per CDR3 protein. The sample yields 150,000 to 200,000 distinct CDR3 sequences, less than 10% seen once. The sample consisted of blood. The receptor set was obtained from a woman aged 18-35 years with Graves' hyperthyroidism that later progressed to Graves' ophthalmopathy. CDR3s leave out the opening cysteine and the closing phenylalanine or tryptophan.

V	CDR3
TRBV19	ASIPRGAGGSYNEQF
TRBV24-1	ATSDRVGLAELTDTQY
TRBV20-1	SASGRPIHEQF
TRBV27	ASSLTGVNAEAF
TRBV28	ASSLFIQGRENGYT
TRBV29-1	SVEEIGAGYEQY
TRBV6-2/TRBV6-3	ASSFRVGTEAF
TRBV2	ASSEATSGGGRKY
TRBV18	ASSTRDSRTEAF
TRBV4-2	ASSQAFPGQGNQPQH
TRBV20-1	SARDYLAGGINEQF
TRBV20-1	SARRSSVTDTQY
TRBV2	ASSTRGGTGANVLT
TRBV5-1	ASRAGLGNQPQH
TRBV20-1	SAIHPGGGAYGANVLT
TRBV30	AWGRRVIGTGELF
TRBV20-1	SAISPAPGSTDQPQH
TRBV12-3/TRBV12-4	ASSLVEGGRVVREPQH
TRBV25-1	ASSESYSEVTGANVLT
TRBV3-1	ASSQDRVGGGMEAF
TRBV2	ASGDYYEQY
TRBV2	ASRETVTLAGGQDEQF